The rows below give T cell receptor beta chains drawn from one sample of a study of shared clonotypes between healthy human individuals. Measured with immunoSEQ multiplex PCR; TCRdb has only the in-frame clones, and not every one. Of 1.5 million to 2.5 million clones detected, approximately 95% appear once; the ten largest clones hold around 1.2%. Sample: naive CD8+ T cells sorted from blood. The receptors were sampled from a man aged 18-30 years in good health. Each CDR3 is given with its conserved first and last residue. Each record gives: clone size, D gene, J gene, V gene, CDR3 protein, CDR3 DNA. A D gene is named only where the DNA matches it firmly. Clone size appears in some rows only: once, few, many, or a class for an expanded clone.

clone_size: once; d_call: TRBD1; j_call: TRBJ1-1; v_call: TRBV10-3; cdr3_aa: CAISERGRETEAFF; cdr3_nt: TGTGCCATCAGTGAAAGGGGGCGAGAAACTGAAGCTTTCTTT
clone_size: -; d_call: -; j_call: TRBJ2-2; v_call: TRBV4-3; cdr3_aa: CASSQELLEGESTGELFF; cdr3_nt: TGCGCCAGCAGCCAAGAACTACTGGAGGGAGAGAGCACCGGGGAGCTGTTTTTT
clone_size: -; d_call: -; j_call: TRBJ1-5; v_call: TRBV7-9; cdr3_aa: CASSPSDSESQHF; cdr3_nt: TGTGCCAGCAGCCCTTCGGACAGCGAGTCCCAGCATTTT
clone_size: -; d_call: TRBD2; j_call: TRBJ2-1; v_call: TRBV2; cdr3_aa: CASSEPLAGVIEQFF; cdr3_nt: TGTGCCAGCAGTGAACCCCTAGCGGGAGTTATTGAGCAGTTCTTC
clone_size: -; d_call: TRBD1; j_call: TRBJ1-2; v_call: TRBV28; cdr3_aa: CASSFRGGSSGYTF; cdr3_nt: TGTGCCAGCAGTTTCCGAGGGGGCAGCAGCGGCTACACCTTC
clone_size: -; d_call: TRBD2; j_call: TRBJ2-7; v_call: TRBV4-1; cdr3_aa: CASSQGTSGNYEQYF; cdr3_nt: TGCGCCAGCAGCCAAGGGACTAGCGGGAACTACGAGCAGTACTTC
clone_size: -; d_call: -; j_call: TRBJ1-1; v_call: TRBV5-6; cdr3_aa: CASSSGTAEAFF; cdr3_nt: TGTGCCAGCAGCTCAGGGACGGCCGAAGCTTTCTTT
clone_size: -; d_call: -; j_call: TRBJ2-1; v_call: TRBV6-5; cdr3_aa: CASSPGQLSYNEQFF; cdr3_nt: TGTGCCAGCAGCCCAGGACAGCTCTCCTACAATGAGCAGTTCTTC
clone_size: -; d_call: -; j_call: TRBJ1-1; v_call: TRBV18; cdr3_aa: CASSPPESLNTEAFF; cdr3_nt: TGTGCCAGCTCACCACCGGAAAGCCTGAACACTGAAGCTTTCTTT
clone_size: -; d_call: -; j_call: TRBJ2-7; v_call: TRBV5-4; cdr3_aa: CASSLETQHEQYF; cdr3_nt: TGTGCCAGCAGCTTGGAGACCCAGCACGAGCAGTACTTC
clone_size: -; d_call: TRBD1; j_call: TRBJ2-5; v_call: TRBV25-1; cdr3_aa: CASSVGQGEETQYF; cdr3_nt: TGTGCCAGCAGTGTGGGACAGGGGGAAGAGACCCAGTACTTC
clone_size: -; d_call: -; j_call: TRBJ2-7; v_call: TRBV7-8; cdr3_aa: CASSPKASSYEQYF; cdr3_nt: TGTGCCAGCAGCCCCAAGGCGAGCTCCTACGAGCAGTACTTC
clone_size: -; d_call: -; j_call: TRBJ1-3; v_call: TRBV4-3; cdr3_aa: CASSQEEEPYSGNTIYF; cdr3_nt: TGCGCCAGCAGCCAAGAAGAGGAGCCATACTCTGGAAACACCATATATTTT
clone_size: -; d_call: TRBD2; j_call: TRBJ2-1; v_call: TRBV6-4; cdr3_aa: CASSDSPREGYNEQFF; cdr3_nt: TGTGCCAGCAGTGACTCCCCGCGGGAGGGTTACAATGAGCAGTTCTTC
clone_size: -; d_call: TRBD1; j_call: TRBJ1-4; v_call: TRBV29-1; cdr3_aa: CSARAGGGEKLFF; cdr3_nt: TGCAGCGCCCGGGCAGGGGGAGGTGAAAAACTGTTTTTT
clone_size: -; d_call: -; j_call: TRBJ2-3; v_call: TRBV7-9; cdr3_aa: CASSLTIAADTQYF; cdr3_nt: TGTGCCAGCAGCTTAACCATAGCTGCAGATACGCAGTATTTT
clone_size: -; d_call: -; j_call: TRBJ1-4; v_call: TRBV7-9; cdr3_aa: CASSLLGGDEKLFF; cdr3_nt: TGTGCCAGCAGCTTACTAGGGGGGGATGAAAAACTGTTTTTT
clone_size: -; d_call: -; j_call: TRBJ2-7; v_call: TRBV27; cdr3_aa: CASSNGAGNEQYF; cdr3_nt: TGTGCCAGCTCCAATGGCGCGGGCAACGAGCAGTACTTC
clone_size: -; d_call: -; j_call: TRBJ2-5; v_call: TRBV7-9; cdr3_aa: CASSLTGPLETQYF; cdr3_nt: TGTGCCAGCAGCTTAACCGGCCCCCTTGAGACCCAGTACTTC
clone_size: -; d_call: -; j_call: TRBJ2-7; v_call: TRBV18; cdr3_aa: CASSPGQGSYEQYF; cdr3_nt: TGTGCCAGCTCACCGGGGCAGGGCTCCTACGAGCAGTACTTC
clone_size: -; d_call: -; j_call: TRBJ2-2; v_call: TRBV29-1; cdr3_aa: CSVESPGTTNTGELFF; cdr3_nt: TGCAGCGTTGAATCCCCCGGGACAACGAACACCGGGGAGCTGTTTTTT
clone_size: -; d_call: TRBD2; j_call: TRBJ2-7; v_call: TRBV29-1; cdr3_aa: CSVGRLAGEVYEQYF; cdr3_nt: TGCAGCGTGGGGAGGCTAGCGGGAGAGGTTTACGAGCAGTACTTC
clone_size: -; d_call: -; j_call: TRBJ1-1; v_call: TRBV11-2; cdr3_aa: CASSLDLGGEAFF; cdr3_nt: TGTGCCAGCAGCTTAGATTTGGGGGGGGAAGCTTTCTTT
clone_size: -; d_call: -; j_call: TRBJ2-2; v_call: TRBV7-8; cdr3_aa: CASSLGGIGELFF; cdr3_nt: TGTGCCAGCAGCTTAGGGGGGATCGGGGAGCTGTTTTTT
clone_size: -; d_call: -; j_call: TRBJ1-1; v_call: TRBV9; cdr3_aa: CASSVVTDFNTEAFF; cdr3_nt: TGTGCCAGCAGCGTAGTAACGGATTTTAACACTGAAGCTTTCTTT
clone_size: -; d_call: -; j_call: TRBJ1-1; v_call: TRBV10-3; cdr3_aa: CAIRRPSEAFF; cdr3_nt: TGTGCCATCAGAAGACCGTCTGAAGCTTTCTTT
clone_size: -; d_call: -; j_call: TRBJ2-7; v_call: TRBV4-2; cdr3_aa: CASSQDRSSYEQYF; cdr3_nt: TGTGCCAGCAGCCAAGACAGGAGTTCCTACGAGCAGTACTTC
clone_size: -; d_call: -; j_call: TRBJ1-2; v_call: TRBV4-3; cdr3_aa: CASSQEDGGDNYGYTF; cdr3_nt: TGCGCCAGCAGCCAAGAAGATGGAGGGGATAACTATGGCTACACCTTC
clone_size: -; d_call: TRBD2; j_call: TRBJ2-5; v_call: TRBV27; cdr3_aa: CASSPSTGLAVETQYF; cdr3_nt: TGTGCCAGCAGTCCTTCTACCGGACTAGCGGTGGAGACCCAGTACTTC
clone_size: -; d_call: -; j_call: TRBJ1-2; v_call: TRBV5-3; cdr3_aa: CARSSLRGFYGYTF; cdr3_nt: TGTGCCAGATCGAGCCTAAGGGGTTTCTATGGCTACACCTTC
clone_size: few; d_call: -; j_call: TRBJ1-6; v_call: TRBV27; cdr3_aa: CASSSRDGPKSPLHF; cdr3_nt: TGTGCCAGCAGTTCCCGGGACGGTCCTAAGTCACCCCTCCACTTT
clone_size: -; d_call: -; j_call: TRBJ2-7; v_call: TRBV11-3; cdr3_aa: CASSLAGTNEQYF; cdr3_nt: TGTGCCAGCAGCTTGGCAGGAACGAACGAGCAGTACTTC
clone_size: -; d_call: -; j_call: TRBJ2-3; v_call: TRBV9; cdr3_aa: CASSSWGRLTDTQYF; cdr3_nt: TGTGCCAGCAGCAGCTGGGGGAGACTCACAGATACGCAGTATTTT
clone_size: -; d_call: -; j_call: TRBJ1-6; v_call: TRBV21-1; cdr3_aa: CASSKDGGRECSPLHF; cdr3_nt: TGTGCCAGCAGCAAAGATGGGGGCAGGGAATGTTCACCCCTCCACTTT
clone_size: -; d_call: TRBD2; j_call: TRBJ2-7; v_call: TRBV5-6; cdr3_aa: CASSWGTSAYEQYF; cdr3_nt: TGTGCCAGCAGCTGGGGGACTAGCGCCTACGAGCAGTACTTC
clone_size: -; d_call: -; j_call: TRBJ1-2; v_call: TRBV5-8; cdr3_aa: CASSSLGQWGYTF; cdr3_nt: TGTGCCAGCAGCAGCCTCGGACAGTGGGGCTACACCTTC
clone_size: -; d_call: -; j_call: TRBJ2-2; v_call: TRBV5-6; cdr3_aa: CASSLEGAILWAGELFF; cdr3_nt: TGTGCCAGCAGCTTGGAGGGAGCGATCCTGTGGGCCGGGGAGCTGTTTTTT
clone_size: -; d_call: -; j_call: TRBJ2-7; v_call: TRBV6-5; cdr3_aa: CASSLQESFYEQYF; cdr3_nt: TGTGCCAGCAGTCTACAGGAATCGTTCTACGAGCAGTACTTC
clone_size: -; d_call: -; j_call: TRBJ2-5; v_call: TRBV5-1; cdr3_aa: CASTPFPGYQETQYF; cdr3_nt: TGCGCCAGCACCCCCTTCCCAGGGTACCAAGAGACCCAGTACTTC
clone_size: -; d_call: TRBD1; j_call: TRBJ2-3; v_call: TRBV5-4; cdr3_aa: CASSLVQGVGDTQYF; cdr3_nt: TGTGCCAGCAGCTTGGTACAGGGGGTCGGAGATACGCAGTATTTT
clone_size: -; d_call: TRBD1; j_call: TRBJ2-2; v_call: TRBV7-6; cdr3_aa: CASSLARTGGYTGELFF; cdr3_nt: TGTGCCAGCAGCTTAGCGAGGACAGGGGGCTACACCGGGGAGCTGTTTTTT
clone_size: -; d_call: -; j_call: TRBJ1-1; v_call: TRBV27; cdr3_aa: CASSLLYGGNTEAFF; cdr3_nt: TGTGCCAGCAGTTTATTATACGGGGGCAACACTGAAGCTTTCTTT
clone_size: -; d_call: -; j_call: TRBJ2-3; v_call: TRBV7-9; cdr3_aa: CASSDPSGADTQYF; cdr3_nt: TGTGCCAGCAGCGATCCGTCCGGGGCAGATACGCAGTATTTT
clone_size: -; d_call: -; j_call: TRBJ2-7; v_call: TRBV6-5; cdr3_aa: CASSYSIIHEQYF; cdr3_nt: TGTGCCAGCAGTTACTCGATCATCCACGAGCAGTACTTC
clone_size: once; d_call: TRBD1; j_call: TRBJ1-1; v_call: TRBV14; cdr3_aa: CASSHAYGQGGTEAFF; cdr3_nt: TGTGCCAGCAGCCATGCTTACGGACAGGGGGGGACTGAAGCTTTCTTT
clone_size: -; d_call: TRBD2; j_call: TRBJ2-3; v_call: TRBV9; cdr3_aa: CASSLSGGADTQYF; cdr3_nt: TGTGCCAGCAGCCTTAGCGGGGGGGCCGATACGCAGTATTTT
clone_size: once; d_call: -; j_call: TRBJ2-1; v_call: TRBV27; cdr3_aa: CASSPRSAGSSYNEQFF; cdr3_nt: TGTGCCAGCAGTCCTAGATCCGCGGGGAGCTCCTACAATGAGCAGTTCTTC
clone_size: -; d_call: -; j_call: TRBJ2-3; v_call: TRBV29-1; cdr3_aa: CSVTVWGSPTDTQYF; cdr3_nt: TGCAGCGTCACGGTTTGGGGTTCCCCCACAGATACGCAGTATTTT
clone_size: -; d_call: -; j_call: TRBJ2-1; v_call: TRBV29-1; cdr3_aa: CSVEETWGNEQFF; cdr3_nt: TGCAGCGTTGAAGAGACGTGGGGCAATGAGCAGTTCTTC
clone_size: -; d_call: TRBD1; j_call: TRBJ2-7; v_call: TRBV7-9; cdr3_aa: CASSYPTGYEQYF; cdr3_nt: TGTGCCAGCAGCTACCCGACAGGGTACGAGCAGTACTTC